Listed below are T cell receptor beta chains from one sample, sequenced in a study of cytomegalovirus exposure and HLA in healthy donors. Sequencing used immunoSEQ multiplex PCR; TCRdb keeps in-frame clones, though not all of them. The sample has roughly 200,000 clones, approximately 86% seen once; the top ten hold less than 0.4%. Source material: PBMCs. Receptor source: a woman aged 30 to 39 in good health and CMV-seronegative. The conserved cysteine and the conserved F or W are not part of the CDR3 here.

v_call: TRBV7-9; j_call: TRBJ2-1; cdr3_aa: ASSFVVRTSVNNEQF
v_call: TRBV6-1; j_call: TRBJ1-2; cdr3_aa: ASSESGVYGYT
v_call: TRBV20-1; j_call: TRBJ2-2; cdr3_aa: SALMTGELF
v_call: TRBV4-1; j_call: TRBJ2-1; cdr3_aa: ASSQVQGVYNEQF
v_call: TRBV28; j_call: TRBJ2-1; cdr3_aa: ASSSATSGHDNEQF
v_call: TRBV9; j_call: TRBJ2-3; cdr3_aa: ASSVGASGSTDTQY
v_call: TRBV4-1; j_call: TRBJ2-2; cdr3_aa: ASSQMASGSTGELF
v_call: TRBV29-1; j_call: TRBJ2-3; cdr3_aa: SVGTSGGDTQY
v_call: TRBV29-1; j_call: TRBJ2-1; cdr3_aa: SVEDGRDRGLNEQF
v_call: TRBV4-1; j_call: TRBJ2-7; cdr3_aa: ASSPRVGPYEQY
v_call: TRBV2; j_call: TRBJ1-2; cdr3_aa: ASSNRQGGYT
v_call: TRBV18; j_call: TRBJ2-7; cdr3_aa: ASSGDRASEQY
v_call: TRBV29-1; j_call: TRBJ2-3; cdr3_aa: SVKGDLLATQY
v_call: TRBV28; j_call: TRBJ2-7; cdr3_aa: ASSPGLAEPISSYEQY
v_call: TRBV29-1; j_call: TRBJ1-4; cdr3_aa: SVAGRNEKLF
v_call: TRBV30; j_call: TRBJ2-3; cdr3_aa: AWSEGGGGADTQY
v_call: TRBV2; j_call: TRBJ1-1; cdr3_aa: ASSGQSNTEAF
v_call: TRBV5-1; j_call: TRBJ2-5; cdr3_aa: ASSWGTSGMGETQY
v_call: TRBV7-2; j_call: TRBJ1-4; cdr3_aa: ASSQGGANEKLF
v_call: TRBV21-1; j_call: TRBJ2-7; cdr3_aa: ASSPEDVYEQY
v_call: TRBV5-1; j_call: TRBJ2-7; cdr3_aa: ASSLSGQGAYEQY
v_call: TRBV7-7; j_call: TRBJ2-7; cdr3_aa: ASSSGQGESYEQY
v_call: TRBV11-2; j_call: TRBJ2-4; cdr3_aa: ASSLVAGGRNIQY
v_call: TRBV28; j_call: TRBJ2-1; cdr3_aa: ASLGTSGRVFDEQF
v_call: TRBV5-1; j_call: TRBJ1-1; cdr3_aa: ASSSNTGGTEAF
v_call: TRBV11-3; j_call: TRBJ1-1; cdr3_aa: ASSSQGSEAF